Detailed here is one T cell receptor beta chain. This clonotype was picked up many times. Which antigen it targets is not known. Base quality data are lacking; no much larger clone is found one base away. Exclusion was applied to patients with uncontrolled infections, other autoimmune diseases, pregnancy or lactation. Clinical symptoms, serum thyroxine and TRAb, thyroid ultrasound, and orbital computed tomography formed the basis for the diagnoses. Total RNA was extracted with Trizol reagent, and quality was checked on an Agilent 2100 Bioanalyzer. The TCR beta CDR3 regions were amplified from the RNA transcripts. A first-round RT-PCR of the TCR CDR3 used the HTBI primer set with the Qiagen OneStep RT-PCR kit. Libraries were constructed in a second round of multiplex PCR, after which size selection and purification were carried out. The libraries were sequenced on an Illumina HiSeq2000 using paired-end 100 bp reads. For the original study's pipeline: SOAPnuke was used to process the raw data, with reads discarded if the reads contained adapters or uncalled bases, had a mean Phred below 15, or lacked an exact constant-primer or identifier match. High-quality paired reads were merged using COPE v1.2.5, and each unique nucleotide sequence was defined as a clonotype. Clonotypes were aligned to IMGT TRBV, TRBD and TRBJ reference segments using MiTCR v1.1. Only V-J combinations with frequency above 0.0001, covering about 99% of repertoires, were analysed. The TCS score was defined as F50 (clonal expansion) divided by E x V (chaos), with BLOSUM62-based TCRdist calculated between CDR3 peptides within each V-J. Welch's t-statistics and random forest reduced just over 500 V-J features to fewer than 15, which were used in a naive Bayes classifier (R e1071). Thyroid-blood repertoire similarity was quantified with the Morisita-Horn index. The public sequencing data were trimmed at Q25 with fastp and processed into clonotypes with MiXCR by TCRdb, which kept only in-frame beta chains. Rows matching on CDR3 protein sequence are summarized as one entry with the most common DNA and genes. What appears here as the V and J calls and clone size reflects TCRdb's work, not the paper's. The sample has 660,000 or so distinct CDR3 sequences on record, approximately 42% of them singletons. The top ten constitute less than 8.5% of the sample.

This record comes from a study of T cells in Graves' hyperthyroidism and ophthalmopathy (dated by TCRdb to about 2019). About the investigation overall: TCR V-J signatures able to tell the groups apart were searched for in a discovery cohort of 95 or so patients, of whom approximately 40 had Graves' ophthalmopathy and around 57 had stable Graves' hyperthyroidism. Prospective prediction of ophthalmopathy was tested in an independent validation cohort consisting of fewer than 20 hyperthyroidism patients and more than 15 patients who later progressed to ophthalmopathy. The approximately 100 discovery patients were divided at random into training and test sets in a 7:3 ratio. Thyroid tissue and blood T-cell repertoires from six Graves' hyperthyroidism patients were also compared in the study. After blood sampling, hyperthyroidism patients were treated with methimazole at a starting dose of 30 mg daily, and ophthalmopathy patients were treated with high-dose intravenous methylprednisolone. The paper describes TCR Vbeta CDR3 sequencing of 130 to 150 peripheral blood samples, made up of fewer than 50 ophthalmopathy patients, around 78 hyperthyroidism patients and 17 progressor patients. The full study reports these points: In validation, the model predicted progression to ophthalmopathy a median of roughly six months before onset, with approximately 71% sensitivity and roughly 79% specificity. Sample size was not statistically predetermined, and blinding of investigators to group allocation was not performed. A model built on a 13 V-J signature distinguished ophthalmopathy from stable hyperthyroidism, reaching roughly 88% sensitivity and under 84% specificity in cross-validation and 80%/75% in testing. Blood samples also contained most of the expanded thyroid clonotypes (frequency above 0.001), which suggests that blood repertoires may reflect thyroid immune responses.

Looking up the germline V gene yields CDR1 SGHVS and CDR2 FNYEAQ. V ends up 4 bases short and J 0 bases short, with an unmatched junction base count of 5. Including cysteine and phenylalanine, the CDR3 has 17 amino acids. The CDR3 DNA has 51 bases and is translated from base 1. The material sequenced was peripheral blood or thyroid tissue (not recorded which). In this chain, TRBV7-6 is recombined with TRBJ2-5, and 13 junction bases match TRBD2. The clonotype comes from an adult man with Graves' disease, either hyperthyroidism or ophthalmopathy (not recorded which). The CDR3 in this case is CASSSGTSGMYQETQYF. At the DNA level, the sequence is TGTGCCAGCAGCTCAGGGACTAGCGGGATGTACCAAGAGACCCAGTACTTC. Outside the CDR3, residues come from the reference TRBV7-6 and TRBJ2-5 proteins, so the full variable domain is: GAGVSQSPRYKVTKRGQDVALRCDPISGHVSLYWYRQALGQGPEFLTYFNYEAQQDKSGLPNDRFSAERPEGSISTLTIQRTEQRDSAMYRCASSSGTSGMYQETQYFGPGTRLLVL.